A selection of T cell receptor beta chains follows, all from one sample in a study of cytomegalovirus exposure and HLA in healthy donors. Produced via immunoSEQ multiplex PCR; TCRdb's table is partial and in-frame only. Of roughly 80,000 clones detected, 67% appear once; the ten largest clones hold under 7.5%. The sequenced sample consisted of PBMCs. These receptor sequences come from a woman in her forties or fifties in good health and CMV-seropositive. The CDR3 runs from the conserved cysteine through the conserved F or W. The D gene is left open where the match is weak. Not all rows give a size; the values are once, few, many and, for expanded clones, a class.

cdr3_length d_call clone_size j_call v_call cdr3_aa cdr3_nt
15 TRBD1 - TRBJ2-7 TRBV10-1 CASSPGQGRPWEQYF TGCGCCAGCAGTCCAGGACAGGGACGCCCTTGGGAGCAGTACTTC
13 - - TRBJ2-4 TRBV29-1 CSGLDRKKNIQYF TGCAGCGGCTTAGACAGGAAAAAAAACATTCAGTACTTC
12 - - TRBJ2-4 TRBV2 CASSPDQTGFVF TGTGCCAGCAGCCCCGATCAAACAGGCTTCGTCTTC
11 - once TRBJ2-5 TRBV25-1 CASSRYETQYF TGTGCCAGCAGTCGGTACGAGACCCAGTACTTC
13 TRBD1 once TRBJ2-7 TRBV6-5 CASRRQGGYEQYF TGTGCCAGCAGGAGACAGGGGGGCTACGAGCAGTACTTC
15 - - TRBJ2-5 TRBV7-3 CASSLGTFGQEAQYF TGTGCCAGCAGCTTGGGGACATTCGGGCAAGAGGCCCAGTACTTC
14 - few TRBJ1-2 TRBV28 CASSPPGSFDGYTF TGTGCCAGCAGTCCTCCGGGTTCGTTTGACGGCTACACCTTC
16 - - TRBJ1-6 TRBV7-6 CASSTTVSSYNSPLHF TGTGCCAGCAGCACCACAGTTAGCTCCTATAATTCACCCCTCCACTTT
15 TRBD1 few TRBJ1-1 TRBV6-5 CASSWGQGAMSEAFF TGTGCCAGCAGTTGGGGTCAGGGGGCGATGTCTGAAGCTTTCTTT
15 TRBD1 - TRBJ1-2 TRBV6-4 CASKDGTGPTAGYIF TGTGCCAGCAAGGATGGGACAGGCCCCACGGCGGGCTACATCTTC
15 - once TRBJ1-4 TRBV19 CASSIRGTRDEKLFF TGTGCCAGTAGTATACGGGGGACGCGGGATGAAAAACTGTTTTTT
15 - - TRBJ1-2 TRBV5-6 CASGPEGGSLYGYTF TGTGCCAGCGGGCCGGAGGGGGGGTCTCTCTATGGCTACACCTTC
14 TRBD1 - TRBJ2-3 TRBV2 CASRTGGGTDTQYF TGTGCCAGCAGAACAGGGGGCGGAACAGATACGCAGTATTTT
14 TRBD1 - TRBJ2-5 TRBV11-2 CASSPQTGGETQYF TGTGCCAGCAGCCCCCAAACAGGGGGAGAGACCCAGTACTTC
13 - - TRBJ1-5 TRBV10-2 CACSSTGNQPQHF TGCGCCTGCAGTTCTACGGGGAATCAGCCCCAGCATTTT
13 - - TRBJ1-1 TRBV27 CASSYGGETEAFF TGTGCCAGCAGTTACGGGGGTGAAACTGAAGCTTTCTTT
15 - - TRBJ1-3 TRBV11-3 CASSLTGYPGNTIYF TGTGCCAGCAGCCTCACAGGGTATCCTGGAAACACCATATATTTT
13 - few TRBJ1-1 TRBV19 CASSIVSNTEAFF TGTGCCAGTAGTATTGTCTCCAACACTGAAGCTTTCTTT
15 - - TRBJ1-5 TRBV19 CASSIVGRGDQPQHF TGTGCCAGTAGTATAGTGGGCAGGGGAGATCAGCCCCAGCATTTT
15 TRBD2 - TRBJ2-3 TRBV6-5 CASSYAGGSTDTQYF TGTGCCAGCAGTTACGCGGGGGGGAGCACAGATACGCAGTATTTT
14 TRBD1 - TRBJ1-3 TRBV15 CATSLDRNGNTIYF TGTGCCACCAGCCTGGACAGGAATGGAAACACCATATATTTT
13 - few TRBJ1-2 TRBV13 CASSLSGLYGYTF TGTGCCAGCAGCTTGTCTGGGCTCTATGGCTACACCTTC
13 - - TRBJ1-2 TRBV14 CASSQDSIYGYTF TGTGCCAGCAGCCAAGACAGTATCTATGGCTACACCTTC
17 TRBD1 - TRBJ1-4 TRBV5-1 CASSLTTGTGGFGRLFF TGCGCCAGCAGCTTGACTACTGGGACAGGGGGCTTTGGTCGACTGTTTTTT
15 TRBD2 - TRBJ2-5 TRBV9 CASSPERSGGSTQYF TGTGCCAGCAGCCCCGAACGGAGCGGGGGGTCGACCCAGTACTTC
15 TRBD1 - TRBJ2-3 TRBV11-2 CASSLGQVRADTQYF TGTGCCAGCAGCTTGGGACAGGTGAGAGCAGATACGCAGTATTTT